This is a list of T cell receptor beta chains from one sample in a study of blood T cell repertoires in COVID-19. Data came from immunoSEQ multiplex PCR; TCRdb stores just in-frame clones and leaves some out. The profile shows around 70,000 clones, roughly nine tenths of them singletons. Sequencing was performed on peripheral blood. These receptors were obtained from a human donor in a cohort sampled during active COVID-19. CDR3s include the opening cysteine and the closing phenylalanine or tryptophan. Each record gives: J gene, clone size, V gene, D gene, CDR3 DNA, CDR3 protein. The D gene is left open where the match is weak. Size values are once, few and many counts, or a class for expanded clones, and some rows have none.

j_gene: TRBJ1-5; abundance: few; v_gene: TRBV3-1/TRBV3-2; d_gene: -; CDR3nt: TGTGCCAGCAGCCAAGGCGACTTCTATAGCAATCAGCCCCAGCATTTT; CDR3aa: CASSQGDFYSNQPQHF
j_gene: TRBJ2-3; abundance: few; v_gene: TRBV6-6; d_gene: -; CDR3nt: TGTGCCAGCAGTTATCAGATGGGACTTGGCACAGATACGCAGTATTTT; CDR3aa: CASSYQMGLGTDTQYF
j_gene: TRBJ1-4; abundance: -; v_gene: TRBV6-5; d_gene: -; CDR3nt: TGTGCCAGCAGTTACTCTAGGCAGGGAGGAGAAAAACTGTTTTTT; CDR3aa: CASSYSRQGGEKLFF
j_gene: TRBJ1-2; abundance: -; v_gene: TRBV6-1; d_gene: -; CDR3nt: TGTGCCAGCAGTGAAGGAACAGAGCTCTATGGCTACACCTTC; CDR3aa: CASSEGTELYGYTF
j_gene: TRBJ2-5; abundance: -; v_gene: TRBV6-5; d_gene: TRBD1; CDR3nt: TGTGCCAGCGGAACTGGGACAGGGGGGCGAGAGACCCAGTACTTC; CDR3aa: CASGTGTGGRETQYF
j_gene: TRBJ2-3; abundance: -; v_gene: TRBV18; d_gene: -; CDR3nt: TGTGCCAGCTCACCTTCAGGGGCCCACTACCGCAGCACAGATACGCAGTATTTT; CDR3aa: CASSPSGAHYRSTDTQYF
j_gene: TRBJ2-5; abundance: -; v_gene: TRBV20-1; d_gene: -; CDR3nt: TGCAGTGCGGAGAGGGAGACCCAGTACTTC; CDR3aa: CSAERETQYF
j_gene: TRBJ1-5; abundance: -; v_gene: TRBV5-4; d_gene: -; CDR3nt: TGTGCCAGCAGTGACAAACCCGGGACAAGAAGCAATCAGCCCCAGCATTTT; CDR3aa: CASSDKPGTRSNQPQHF
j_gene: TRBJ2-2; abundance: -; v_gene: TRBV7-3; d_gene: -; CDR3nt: TGTGCCAGCAGCGCCTCCCCAGGAAGGACCGGGGAGCTGTTTTTT; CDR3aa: CASSASPGRTGELFF
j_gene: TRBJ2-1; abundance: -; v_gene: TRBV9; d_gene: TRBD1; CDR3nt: TGTGCCAGCAGCTCCCGAGACAGGGGGTCCTACAATGAGCAGTTCTTC; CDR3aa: CASSSRDRGSYNEQFF
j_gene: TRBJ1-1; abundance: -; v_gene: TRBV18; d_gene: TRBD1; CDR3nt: TGTGCCAGCTCGAGGGACAGGGCGAACACTGAAGCTTTCTTT; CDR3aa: CASSRDRANTEAFF
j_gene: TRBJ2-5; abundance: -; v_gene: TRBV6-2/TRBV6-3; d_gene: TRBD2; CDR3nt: TGTGCCAGCAGTGACGGACTAGCGGAAGAGACCCAGTACTTC; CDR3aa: CASSDGLAEETQYF
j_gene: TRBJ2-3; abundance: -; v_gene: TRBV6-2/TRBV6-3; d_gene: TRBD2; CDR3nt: TGTGCCAGCAGCCCGGGTAGCGGGGGGGCATCTGATACGCAGTATTTT; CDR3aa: CASSPGSGGASDTQYF
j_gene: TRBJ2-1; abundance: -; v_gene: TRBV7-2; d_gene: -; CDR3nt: TGTGCCAGCAGCTCACGGGAGTACAATGAGCAGTTCTTC; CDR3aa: CASSSREYNEQFF
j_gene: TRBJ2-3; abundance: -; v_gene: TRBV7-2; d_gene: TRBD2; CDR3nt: TGTGCCAGCAGTTCAGCGGGAGATAGGGCAGATACGCAGTATTTT; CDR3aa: CASSSAGDRADTQYF
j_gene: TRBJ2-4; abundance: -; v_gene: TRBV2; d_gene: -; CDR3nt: TGTGCCAGCAGTGGCCAGTTGGGGGGCATTCAGTACTTC; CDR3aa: CASSGQLGGIQYF
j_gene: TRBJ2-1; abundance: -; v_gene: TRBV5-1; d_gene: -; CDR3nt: TGCGCCACCACGGGGGAACTCTACAATGAGCAGTTCTTC; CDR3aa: CATTGELYNEQFF
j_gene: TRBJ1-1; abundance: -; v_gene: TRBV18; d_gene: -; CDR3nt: TGTGCCAGCTCACCTCAGGGTCAGGATACTGAAGCTTTCTTT; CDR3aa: CASSPQGQDTEAFF
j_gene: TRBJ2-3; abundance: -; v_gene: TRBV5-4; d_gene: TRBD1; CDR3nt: TGTGCCAGCAGCACAGGGGGCTGGGAGTATTTT; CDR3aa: CASSTGGWEYF
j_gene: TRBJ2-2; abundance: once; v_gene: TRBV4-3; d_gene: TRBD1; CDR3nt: TGCGCCAGCAGCCAAGAGACCGGGACAGTAACCGGGGAGCTGTTTTTT; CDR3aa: CASSQETGTVTGELFF
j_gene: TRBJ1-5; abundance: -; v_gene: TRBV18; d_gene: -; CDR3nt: TGTGCCAGCTCACAGCTGGGAGAAGGGCAGCCCCAGCATTTT; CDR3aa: CASSQLGEGQPQHF
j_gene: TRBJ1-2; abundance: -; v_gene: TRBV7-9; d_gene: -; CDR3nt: TGTGCCAGCACCTACTCTTCCGGGTTTTATGGCTACACCTTC; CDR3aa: CASTYSSGFYGYTF
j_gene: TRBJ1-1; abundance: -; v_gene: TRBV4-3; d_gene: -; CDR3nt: TGCGCCAGCAGCCAATGGTCAGGTCCAGCTTTCTTT; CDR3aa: CASSQWSGPAFF
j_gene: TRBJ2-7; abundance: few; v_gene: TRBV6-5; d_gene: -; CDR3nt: TGTGCCAGCAAAACAGGGTTATCAGCCTACGAGCAGTACTTC; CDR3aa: CASKTGLSAYEQYF
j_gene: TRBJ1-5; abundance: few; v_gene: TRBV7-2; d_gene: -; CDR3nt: TGTGCCAGCAGCCCCCAGGGACACAGCAATCAGCCCCAGCATTTT; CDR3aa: CASSPQGHSNQPQHF
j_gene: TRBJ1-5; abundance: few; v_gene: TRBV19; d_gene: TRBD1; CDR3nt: TGTGCCAGTAGTCCCCGAGGGGGCGTAAGCAATCAGCCCCAGCATTTT; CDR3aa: CASSPRGGVSNQPQHF